Listed below are T cell receptor beta chains from one sample, sequenced in a study of shared clonotypes between healthy human individuals. Method: immunoSEQ multiplex PCR; TCRdb's copy keeps in-frame clones and lacks some. The sample shows millions of clones, around 96% of them seen only once. The specimen was naive CD8+ T cells sorted from blood. These TCRs come from a young man in good health. Each CDR3 is given with its conserved first and last residue. The D gene is left open where the match is weak. Clone size, where shown, is once, few, many, or a class for clones that have expanded.

d_call	clone_size	v_call	j_call	cdr3_aa	cdr3_nt
.	.	TRBV13	TRBJ1-1	CASSLGGQNTEAFF	TGTGCCAGCAGCTTAGGCGGGCAGAACACTGAAGCTTTCTTT
.	.	TRBV9	TRBJ2-2	CASSVEGGPSGELFF	TGTGCCAGCAGCGTAGAGGGGGGCCCGTCCGGGGAGCTGTTTTTT
.	.	TRBV14	TRBJ1-5	CASSQETTNTGTKPNQPQHF	TGTGCCAGCAGCCAAGAGACGACGAATACAGGGACAAAACCGAACCAGCCCCAGCATTTT
.	.	TRBV10-3	TRBJ2-7	CAISEVGTAYEQYF	TGTGCCATCAGTGAGGTAGGCACCGCCTACGAGCAGTACTTC
.	.	TRBV5-6	TRBJ2-2	CASSSGREADTGELFF	TGTGCCAGCAGCTCGGGCAGGGAGGCGGACACCGGGGAGCTGTTTTTT
.	.	TRBV5-6	TRBJ2-7	CASSLFSSYEQYF	TGTGCCAGCAGCTTATTCAGCTCCTACGAGCAGTACTTC
.	once	TRBV4-1	TRBJ2-3	CASSRRSGDTQYF	TGCGCCAGCAGCAGACGGTCGGGGGATACGCAGTATTTT
.	.	TRBV9	TRBJ1-1	CASSAHLYTQNTEAFF	TGTGCCAGCAGCGCACACCTATACACCCAAAACACTGAAGCTTTCTTT
.	.	TRBV27	TRBJ1-2	CATYQHGSYGYTF	TGTGCCACGTACCAACATGGGTCCTATGGCTACACCTTC
TRBD1	.	TRBV5-6	TRBJ1-4	CASSLARDSLVATNEKLFF	TGTGCCAGCAGCTTGGCCCGGGACAGCCTAGTTGCAACTAATGAAAAACTGTTTTTT
.	.	TRBV14	TRBJ1-1	CASSQGGLTEAFF	TGTGCCAGCAGCCAAGGGGGGTTGACTGAAGCTTTCTTT
TRBD2	.	TRBV7-2	TRBJ2-7	CASSFYIGLASYEQYF	TGTGCCAGCAGCTTCTATATAGGACTAGCCTCCTACGAGCAGTACTTC
.	.	TRBV28	TRBJ1-4	CASSSRPTWEELFF	TGTGCCAGCAGTTCCCGTCCGACATGGGAAGAACTGTTTTTT
.	.	TRBV7-9	TRBJ2-5	CASSFWEETAQYF	TGTGCCAGCAGCTTTTGGGAGGAAACGGCCCAGTACTTC
.	.	TRBV2	TRBJ2-7	CASTQSQEVPYEQYF	TGTGCCAGCACCCAGTCCCAGGAGGTTCCCTACGAGCAGTACTTC
TRBD2	.	TRBV5-6	TRBJ2-5	CASSTGLETYQETQYF	TGTGCCAGCAGCACCGGACTAGAGACGTACCAAGAGACCCAGTACTTC
TRBD2	.	TRBV9	TRBJ2-7	CASSVAAGGPYEQYF	TGTGCCAGCAGCGTAGCAGCGGGGGGGCCGTACGAGCAGTACTTC
TRBD1	.	TRBV6-1	TRBJ2-7	CASSPSGTVTYEQYF	TGTGCCAGCAGTCCCTCCGGGACAGTCACCTACGAGCAGTACTTC
TRBD1	.	TRBV4-1	TRBJ1-1	CASSHRGTGDTEAFF	TGCGCCAGCAGCCACCGAGGGACAGGAGACACTGAAGCTTTCTTT
.	.	TRBV25-1	TRBJ2-1	CASSDFAPEYNEQFF	TGTGCCAGCAGTGACTTCGCCCCCGAATACAATGAGCAGTTCTTC
.	.	TRBV2	TRBJ1-1	CASSEEVAALNTEAFF	TGTGCCAGCAGTGAAGAGGTGGCAGCCCTGAACACTGAAGCTTTCTTT
.	.	TRBV4-1	TRBJ2-5	CASSPRETQTQYF	TGCGCCAGCAGCCCCAGGGAAACACAGACCCAGTACTTC
.	.	TRBV6-1	TRBJ1-4	CASSVIGTNEKLFF	TGTGCCAGCAGCGTGATAGGGACTAATGAAAAACTGTTTTTT
TRBD1	.	TRBV7-3	TRBJ2-1	CASSFLGGTGKNNEQFF	TGTGCCAGCAGCTTCCTCGGAGGGACAGGGAAAAACAATGAGCAGTTCTTC
.	.	TRBV27	TRBJ2-1	CASSPSSGVAHNEQFF	TGTGCCAGCAGTCCCTCCTCAGGGGTCGCCCACAATGAGCAGTTCTTC
TRBD1	.	TRBV5-4	TRBJ2-5	CASSLEGGGETQYF	TGTGCCAGCAGCTTAGAAGGGGGCGGAGAGACCCAGTACTTC
TRBD1	.	TRBV5-1	TRBJ2-6	CASRTLGDSVLSGANVLTF	TGCGCCAGCAGGACACTTGGGGACAGTGTACTCTCTGGGGCCAACGTCCTGACTTTC
.	.	TRBV10-3	TRBJ2-2	CAISESYTGELFF	TGTGCCATCAGTGAGAGTTACACCGGGGAGCTGTTTTTT
TRBD1	few	TRBV19	TRBJ1-6	CASSEQGNNSPLHF	TGTGCCAGTAGCGAACAGGGGAATAATTCACCCCTCCACTTT